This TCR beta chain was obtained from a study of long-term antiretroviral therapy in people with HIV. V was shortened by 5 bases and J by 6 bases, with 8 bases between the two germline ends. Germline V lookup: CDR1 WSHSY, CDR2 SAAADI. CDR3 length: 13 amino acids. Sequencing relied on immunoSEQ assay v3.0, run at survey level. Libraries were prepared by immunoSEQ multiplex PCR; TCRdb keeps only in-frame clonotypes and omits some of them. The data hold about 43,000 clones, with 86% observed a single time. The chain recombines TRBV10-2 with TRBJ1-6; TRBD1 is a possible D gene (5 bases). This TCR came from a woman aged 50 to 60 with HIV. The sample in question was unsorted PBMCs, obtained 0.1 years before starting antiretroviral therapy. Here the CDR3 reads CASSPGTNSPLHF. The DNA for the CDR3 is TGCGCCAGCAGTCCAGGGACTAATTCACCCCTCCACTTT.